This T cell receptor beta chain was identified in a study of cytomegalovirus exposure and HLA in healthy donors. Of note for this clone: The target antigen is unknown.

Regarding the study as a whole: A highly shared variant cluster was judged a likely technical artifact.

The CDR3 contains 16 residues. J gave up 2 bases and V 3 bases, and 9 bases lay outside the gene matches. Primers: 60 Vbeta forward and 13 Jbeta reverse. Clones were read by immunoSEQ multiplex PCR, and TCRdb kept only the in-frame ones, dropping some. Among about 97,000 clones, roughly 85% were seen once, and the ten largest hold just over 2.5%. The source material was PBMCs. The J gene is TRBJ1-2, the V gene TRBV23-1; 7 bases agree with TRBD1. TRBV23-1 qualifies as an ORF whose function is uncertain. This TCR came from a middle-aged man in good health and CMV-seronegative. The CDR3 DNA is TGCGCCAGCAGTCACAACCCCAAGACAGGGAACTATGGCTACACCTTC. It translates to CASSHNPKTGNYGYTF.